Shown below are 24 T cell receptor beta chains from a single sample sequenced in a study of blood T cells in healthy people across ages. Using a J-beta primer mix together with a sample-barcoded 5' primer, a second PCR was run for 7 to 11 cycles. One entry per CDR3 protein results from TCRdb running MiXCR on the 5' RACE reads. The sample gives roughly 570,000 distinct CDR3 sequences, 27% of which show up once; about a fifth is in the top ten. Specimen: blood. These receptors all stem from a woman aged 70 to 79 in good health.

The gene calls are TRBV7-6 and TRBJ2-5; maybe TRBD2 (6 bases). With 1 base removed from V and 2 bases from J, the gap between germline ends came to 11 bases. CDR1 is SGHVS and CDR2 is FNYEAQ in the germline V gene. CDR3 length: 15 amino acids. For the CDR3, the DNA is TGTGCCAGCAGCTTAGAAGGAGGGAGGCAAGAGACCCAGTACTTC. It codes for CASSLEGGRQETQYF.

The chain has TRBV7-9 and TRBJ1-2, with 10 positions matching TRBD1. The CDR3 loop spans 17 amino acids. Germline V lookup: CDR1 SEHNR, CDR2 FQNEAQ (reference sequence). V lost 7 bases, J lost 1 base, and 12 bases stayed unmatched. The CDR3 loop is CASTRVTGGNGNYGYTF. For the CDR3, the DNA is TGTGCCAGCACCCGTGTGACAGGGGGCAATGGTAACTATGGCTACACCTTC.

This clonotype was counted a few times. The CDR3 nucleotides read TGTGCCAGCAGTGATCGGACTAGCGGGGGAGAGACCCAGTACTTC. Its protein product is CASSDRTSGGETQYF. The V and J genes are TRBV2 and TRBJ2-5; 13 bases fit TRBD2. The CDR3 extends over 15 amino acids. Germline-derived CDR1 and CDR2 are SNHLY and FYNNEI. J was trimmed by 4 bases and V by 3 bases; bases with no gene match: 2. The variable domain in full, completed from reference TRBV2 and TRBJ2-5, reads EPEVTQTPSHQVTQMGQEVILRCVPISNHLYFYWYRQILGQKVEFLVSFYNNEISEKSEIFDDQFSVERPDGSNFTLKIRSTKLEDSAMYFCASSDRTSGGETQYFGPGTRLLVL.

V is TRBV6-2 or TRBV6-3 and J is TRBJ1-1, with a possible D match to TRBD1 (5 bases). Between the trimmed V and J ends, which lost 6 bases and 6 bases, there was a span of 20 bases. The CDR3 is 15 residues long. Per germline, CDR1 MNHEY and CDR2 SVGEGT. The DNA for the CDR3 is TGTGCCAGCAGCTTCCGAGGGTCAGGGTCCTCTGAAGCTTTCTTT. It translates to CASSFRGSGSSEAFF.

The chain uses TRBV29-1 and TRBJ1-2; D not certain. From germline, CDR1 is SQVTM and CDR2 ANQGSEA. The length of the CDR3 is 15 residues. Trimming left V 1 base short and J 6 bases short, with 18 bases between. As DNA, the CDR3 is TGCAGCGTTGAAGTTCCGGGGTTTACGGTTGATGGCTACACCTTC. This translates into CSVEVPGFTVDGYTF.

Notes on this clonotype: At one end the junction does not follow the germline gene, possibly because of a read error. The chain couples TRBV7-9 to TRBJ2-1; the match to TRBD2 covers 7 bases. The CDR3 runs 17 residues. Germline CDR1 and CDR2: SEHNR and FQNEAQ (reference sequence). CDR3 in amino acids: CASRSRDYKSSYNVQFF. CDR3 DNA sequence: TGTGCCAGCAGGTCCCGGGACTACAAGAGCTCCTACAATGTGCAGTTCTTC. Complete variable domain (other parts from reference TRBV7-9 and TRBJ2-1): DTGVSQNPRHKITKRGQNVTFRCDPISEHNRLYWYRQTLGQGPEFLTYFQNEAQLEKSRLLSDRFSAERPKGSFSTLEIQRTEQGDSAMYLCASRSRDYKSSYNVQFFGPGTRLTVL.

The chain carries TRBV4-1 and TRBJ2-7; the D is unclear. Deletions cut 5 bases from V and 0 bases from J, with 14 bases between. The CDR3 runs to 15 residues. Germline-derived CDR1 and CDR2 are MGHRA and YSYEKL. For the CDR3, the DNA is TGCGCCAGCAGCAGAACAGCAACTTTCTCCTACGAGCAGTACTTC. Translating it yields CASSRTATFSYEQYF.

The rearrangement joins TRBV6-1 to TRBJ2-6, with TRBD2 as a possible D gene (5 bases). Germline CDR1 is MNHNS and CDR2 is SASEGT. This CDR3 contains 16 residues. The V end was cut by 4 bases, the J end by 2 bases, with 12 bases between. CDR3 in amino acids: CASSVQRFTGANVLTF. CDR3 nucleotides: TGTGCCAGCAGTGTTCAGCGGTTCACTGGGGCCAACGTCCTGACTTTC.

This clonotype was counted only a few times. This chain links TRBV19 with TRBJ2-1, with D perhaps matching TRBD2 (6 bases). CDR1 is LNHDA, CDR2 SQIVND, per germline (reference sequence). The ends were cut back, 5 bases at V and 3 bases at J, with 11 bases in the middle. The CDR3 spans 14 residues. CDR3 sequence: CASSLRTIYNEQFF. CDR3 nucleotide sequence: TGTGCCAGTAGTTTACGGACTATCTACAATGAGCAGTTCTTC.

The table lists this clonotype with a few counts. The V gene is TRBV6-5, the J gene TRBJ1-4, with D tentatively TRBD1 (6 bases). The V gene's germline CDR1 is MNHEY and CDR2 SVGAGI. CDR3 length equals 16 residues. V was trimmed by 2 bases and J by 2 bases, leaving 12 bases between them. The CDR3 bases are TGTGCCAGCAGTTACACCTCACAGGGTACTAATGAAAAACTGTTTTTT. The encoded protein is CASSYTSQGTNEKLFF.

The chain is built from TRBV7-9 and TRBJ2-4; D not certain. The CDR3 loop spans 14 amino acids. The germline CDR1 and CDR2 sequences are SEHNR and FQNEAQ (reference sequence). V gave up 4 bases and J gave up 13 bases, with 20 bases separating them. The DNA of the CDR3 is TGTGCCAGCAGCTCCACTCCGGGCCGGACGGGCCAGTACTTC. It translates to CASSSTPGRTGQYF.

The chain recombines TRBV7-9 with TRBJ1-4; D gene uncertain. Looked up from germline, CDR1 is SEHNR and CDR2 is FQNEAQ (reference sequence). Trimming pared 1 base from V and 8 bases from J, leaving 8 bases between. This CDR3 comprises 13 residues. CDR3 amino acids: CASSLGGVEKLFF. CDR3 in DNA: TGTGCCAGCAGCTTAGGGGGTGTAGAAAAACTGTTTTTT. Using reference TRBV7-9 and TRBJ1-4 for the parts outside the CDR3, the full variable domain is DTGVSQNPRHKITKRGQNVTFRCDPISEHNRLYWYRQTLGQGPEFLTYFQNEAQLEKSRLLSDRFSAERPKGSFSTLEIQRTEQGDSAMYLCASSLGGVEKLFFGSGTQLSVL.

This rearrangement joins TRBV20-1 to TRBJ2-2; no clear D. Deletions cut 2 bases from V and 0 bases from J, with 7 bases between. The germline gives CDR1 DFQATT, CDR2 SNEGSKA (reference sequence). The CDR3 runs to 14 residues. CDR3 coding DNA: TGCAGTGCTAGACCCACAACGAACACCGGGGAGCTGTTTTTT. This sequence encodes CSARPTTNTGELFF.

The CDR3 DNA reads TGTGCCAGCAGCCCCCCCGCAGGACCAAACACTGAAGCTTTCTTT. Translating gives CASSPPAGPNTEAFF. V usage is TRBV9 and J usage is TRBJ1-1; D remains ambiguous. This CDR3 has 15 amino acids. Germline V gene sequence: CDR1 SGDLS, CDR2 YYNGEE. V lost 4 bases and J 2 bases, leaving 15 bases between the germline ends. The whole variable domain, filled in from reference TRBV9 and TRBJ1-1, reads DSGVTQTPKHLITATGQRVTLRCSPRSGDLSVYWYQQSLDQGLQFLIQYYNGEERAKGNILERFSAQQFPDLHSELNLSSLELGDSALYFCASSPPAGPNTEAFFGQGTRLTVV.

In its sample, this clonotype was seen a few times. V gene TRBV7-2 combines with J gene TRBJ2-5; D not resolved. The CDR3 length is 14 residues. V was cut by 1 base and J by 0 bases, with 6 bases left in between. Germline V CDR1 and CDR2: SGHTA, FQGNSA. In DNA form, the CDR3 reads TGTGCCAGCAGCTTAGATGGGCACCAAGAGACCCAGTACTTC. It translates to CASSLDGHQETQYF.

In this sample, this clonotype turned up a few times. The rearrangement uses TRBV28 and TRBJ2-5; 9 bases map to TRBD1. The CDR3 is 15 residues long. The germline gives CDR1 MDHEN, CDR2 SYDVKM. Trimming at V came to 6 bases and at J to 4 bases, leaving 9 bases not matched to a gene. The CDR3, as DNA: TGTGCCAGCAGATCCCCCGGGACAGGGATAGAGACCCAGTACTTC. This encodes CASRSPGTGIETQYF. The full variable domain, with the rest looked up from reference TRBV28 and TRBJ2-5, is DVKVTQSSRYLVKRTGEKVFLECVQDMDHENMFWYRQDPGLGLRLIYFSYDVKMKEKGDIPEGYSVSREKKERFSLILESASTNQTSMYLCASRSPGTGIETQYFGPGTRLLVL.

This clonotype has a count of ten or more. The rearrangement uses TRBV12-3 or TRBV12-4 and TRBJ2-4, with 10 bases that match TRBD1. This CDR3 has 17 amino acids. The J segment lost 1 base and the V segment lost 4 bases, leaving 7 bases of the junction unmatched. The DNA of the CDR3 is TGTGCCAGCAGTTCGACCGGGACAGGGGCCGCCAAAAACATTCAGTACTTC. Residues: CASSSTGTGAAKNIQYF.

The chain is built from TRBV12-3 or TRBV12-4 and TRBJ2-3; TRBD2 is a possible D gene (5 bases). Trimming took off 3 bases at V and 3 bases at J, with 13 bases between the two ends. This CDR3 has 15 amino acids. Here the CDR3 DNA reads TGTGCCAGCAGTTTCGGGGATCTCCGGACAGATACGCAGTATTTT. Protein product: CASSFGDLRTDTQYF.

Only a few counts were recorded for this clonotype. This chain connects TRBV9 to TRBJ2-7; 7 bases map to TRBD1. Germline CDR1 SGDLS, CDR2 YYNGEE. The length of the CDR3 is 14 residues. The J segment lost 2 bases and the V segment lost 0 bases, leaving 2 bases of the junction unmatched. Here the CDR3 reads CASSVGDRTYEQYF. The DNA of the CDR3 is TGTGCCAGCAGCGTAGGGGACAGAACCTACGAGCAGTACTTC.

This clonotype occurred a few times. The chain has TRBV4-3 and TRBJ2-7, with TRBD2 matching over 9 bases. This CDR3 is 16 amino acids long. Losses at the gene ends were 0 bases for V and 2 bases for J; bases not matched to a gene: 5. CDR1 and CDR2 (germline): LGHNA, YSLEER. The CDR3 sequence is CASSQDLSGGPYEQYF. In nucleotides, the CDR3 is TGCGCCAGCAGCCAAGATCTGAGCGGGGGGCCCTACGAGCAGTACTTC.

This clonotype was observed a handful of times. This CDR3 is CASSSSRAYNEQFF. For the CDR3, the DNA is TGTGCCAGCAGTTCGAGTCGGGCGTACAATGAGCAGTTCTTC. V usage is TRBV12-3 or TRBV12-4 and J usage is TRBJ2-1; D is unclear. The CDR3 contains 14 residues. Trimming took off 4 bases at V and 4 bases at J, with 11 bases between the two ends.

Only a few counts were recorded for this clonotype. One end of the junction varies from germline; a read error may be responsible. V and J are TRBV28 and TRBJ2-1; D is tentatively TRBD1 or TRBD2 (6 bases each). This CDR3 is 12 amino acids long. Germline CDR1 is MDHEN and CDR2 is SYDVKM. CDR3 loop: CASSPGTGGGVF. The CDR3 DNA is TGTGCCAGCAGCCCTGGGACTGGAGGGGGAGTTTTC.

CDR3 region: CSARGLTGKLFF. The CDR3 bases are TGCAGTGCTAGAGGGCTGACAGGAAAACTGTTTTTT. The chain employs TRBV20-1 and TRBJ1-4; a weak D match, TRBD1 (6 bases). This CDR3 is 12 amino acids long. Germline values: CDR1 DFQATT, CDR2 SNEGSKA (reference sequence). The germline V and J ends were trimmed by 1 base and 10 bases, with 10 bases remaining between them.

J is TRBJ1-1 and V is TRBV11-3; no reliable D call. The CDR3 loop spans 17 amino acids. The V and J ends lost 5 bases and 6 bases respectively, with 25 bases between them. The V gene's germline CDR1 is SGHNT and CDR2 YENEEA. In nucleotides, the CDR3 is TGTGCCAGCAGCCCACGATCTCAATCCCACAGTTCCGCTGAAGCTTTCTTT. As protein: CASSPRSQSHSSAEAFF.